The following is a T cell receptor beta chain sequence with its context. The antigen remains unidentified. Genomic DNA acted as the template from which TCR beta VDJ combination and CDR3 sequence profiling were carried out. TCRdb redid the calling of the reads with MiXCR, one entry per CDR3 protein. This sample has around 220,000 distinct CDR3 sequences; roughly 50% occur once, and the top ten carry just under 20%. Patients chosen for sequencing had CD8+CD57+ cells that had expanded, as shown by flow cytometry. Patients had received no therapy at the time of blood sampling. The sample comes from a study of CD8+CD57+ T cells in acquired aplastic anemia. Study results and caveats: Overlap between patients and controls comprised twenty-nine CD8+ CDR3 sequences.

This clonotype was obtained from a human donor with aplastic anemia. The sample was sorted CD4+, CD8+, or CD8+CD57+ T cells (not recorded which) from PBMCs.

The DNA of the CDR3 is TGTGCCAGCCTATCTGGCCGGGGTTCGGGTGGCTACACCTTC. Translating gives CASLSGRGSGGYTF. The chain employs TRBV7-9 and TRBJ1-2; D uncertain. Germline CDR1 SEHNR, CDR2 FQNEAQ (reference sequence). The CDR3 is 14 residues long. Between the trimmed V and J ends, which lost 8 bases and 7 bases, there was a span of 20 bases. The full variable domain, with the rest looked up from reference TRBV7-9 and TRBJ1-2, is DTGVSQNPRHKITKRGQNVTFRCDPISEHNRLYWYRQTLGQGPEFLTYFQNEAQLEKSRLLSDRFSAERPKGSFSTLEIQRTEQGDSAMYLCASLSGRGSGGYTFGSGTRLTVV.